This entry features one TCR beta chain sequence. The antigen it recognizes is unknown. The sample holds no much larger clone one base away, and base qualities are not on file. These data are taken from a study of OX40 agonist ivuxolimab in advanced cancers. A note on the overall study: Ivuxolimab, which targeted the costimulatory receptor OX40 (CD134), was an agonistic, fully human IgG2 monoclonal antibody. Intravenous ivuxolimab was administered to patients every 2 weeks at six dose levels: 0.01, 0.1, 0.3, 1.5, 3 and 10 mg/kg. Among the approximately 50 dose-escalation patients, approximately 20 had hepatocellular carcinoma, 15 melanoma, 9 renal cell carcinoma and 9 head and neck cancer. A male proportion of nearly 85% and a mean age of 60 years, ranging from roughly 23 to 80, were recorded for the dose-escalation cohort. Prior anti-PD-1, anti-PD-L1 or anti-CTLA-4 therapy was permitted, and approximately 40% of dose-escalation patients had received checkpoint inhibitors. Partial responses occurred in three dose-escalation patients: two with cutaneous melanoma and one with hepatocellular carcinoma. The point of sequencing TCRbeta in the periphery was to test whether ivuxolimab changed TCR sequence diversity and drove clonal T-cell expansion. The paper reports the monotherapy dose-escalation portion (N of about 50 patients) of the phase I ivuxolimab trial. General findings and caveats noted by the study authors: Low levels of normalized T-cell clonal expansion were also seen in some nonresponding patients. Which antigens the clonally expanded peripheral T cells were specific for was not determined. After ivuxolimab, CD8+ T cells had more expanded clones than CD4+ T cells on average. In the 0.1-3.0 mg/kg groups, partial responders had among the lowest normalized peripheral clonal expansion, particularly in CD8+ T cells. At doses of 0.1 to 3.0 mg/kg, clonal expansion of both CD4+ and CD8+ blood T cells was observed from baseline to week 6.

Including the terminal cysteine and phenylalanine, the CDR3 comprises 16 residues. Solely the CDR3 DNA is kept, with 48 bases framed from the first base. The germline V gene gives CDR1 as MNHEY and CDR2 as SVGAGI. The V end loses 0 bases and the J end loses 2 bases, and a stretch of 11 bases separates them. Genomic DNA was extracted from sorted cells for sequencing of the TCRbeta CDR3 region. The immunoSEQ Assay was used for sequencing of TCRbeta CDR3 regions. This immuneACCESS table, as held by TCRdb, lists in-frame sequences with V and J called but not all clones. Of the missing ones, under half trace to an unresolved V gene in checked studies; the others have no known cause. This sample lists over 50,000 clones; 82% were detected once. The top ten clones comprise approximately 0.49% of the sample. The trial excluded patients who had a history of autoimmune disease or were on systemic immunosuppression. Peripheral blood for TCR sequencing was collected from all dose cohorts at baseline, on cycle 4 day 1, and on cycle 7 day 1. Samples were obtained from an open-label, multicenter, first-in-human phase I dose-escalation trial of ivuxolimab. Adults with locally advanced or metastatic head and neck squamous cell, hepatocellular, melanoma or renal cell carcinoma were enrolled in the trial. Before TCR sequencing, CD4+ T cells and CD8+ T cells were sorted from peripheral blood as separate populations.

The rearrangement joined TRBV6-5 to TRBJ2-1; the D segment is perhaps TRBD1 or TRBD2, each sharing 6 matched bases. The sequenced sample was CD4+ or CD8+ T cells sorted from blood, obtained in a trial of the OX40 agonist ivuxolimab. The clonotype originates from an adult with an advanced solid tumor such as melanoma, head and neck, liver or kidney cancer. CDR3 loop: CASSYSEGGTYNEQFF. In nucleotide form, the sequence is TGTGCCAGCAGTTACTCGGAGGGGGGTACCTACAATGAGCAGTTCTTC.